Detailed here is one T cell receptor (beta chain). TCRdb used MiXCR to reprocess the 5' RACE reads, holding one entry per CDR3 protein. The sample lists about 470,000 distinct CDR3 sequences; 20% to 25% were seen once. These data belong to a study of identical twins. V was cut by 4 bases and J by 4 bases, with 15 bases left in between. Germline V gene sequence: CDR1 SGDLS, CDR2 YYNGEE. This CDR3 region has 15 residues. These same records also appear under a second study, on T cells expressing NK-cell markers.

Input material: CD4+ T cells sorted from blood. This TCR was sampled from a young woman in good health. This chain connects TRBV9 to TRBJ2-1, with TRBD2 as a possible D gene (5 bases). The CDR3 DNA is TGTGCCAGCAGCCCTAGCCCCCGGGAATACAATGAGCAGTTCTTC. Translated: CASSPSPREYNEQFF.